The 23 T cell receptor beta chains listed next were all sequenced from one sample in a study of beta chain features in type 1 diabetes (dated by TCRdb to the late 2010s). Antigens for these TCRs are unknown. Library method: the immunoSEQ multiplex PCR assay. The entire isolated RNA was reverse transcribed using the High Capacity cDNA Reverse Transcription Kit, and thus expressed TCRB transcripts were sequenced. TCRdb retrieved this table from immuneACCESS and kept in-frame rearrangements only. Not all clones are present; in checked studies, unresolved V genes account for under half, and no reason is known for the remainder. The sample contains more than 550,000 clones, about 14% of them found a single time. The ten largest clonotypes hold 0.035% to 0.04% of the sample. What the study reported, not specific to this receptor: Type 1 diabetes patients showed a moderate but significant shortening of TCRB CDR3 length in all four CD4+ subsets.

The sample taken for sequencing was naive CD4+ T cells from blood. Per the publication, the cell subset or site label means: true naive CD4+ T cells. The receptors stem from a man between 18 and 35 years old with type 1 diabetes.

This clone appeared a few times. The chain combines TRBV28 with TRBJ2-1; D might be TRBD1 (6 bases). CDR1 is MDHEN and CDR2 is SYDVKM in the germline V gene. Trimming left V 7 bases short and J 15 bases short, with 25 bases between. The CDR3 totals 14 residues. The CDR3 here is CASTIRQNRDPRFF. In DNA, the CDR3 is TGTGCCAGCACCATAAGACAAAACAGGGACCCTAGGTTCTTC.

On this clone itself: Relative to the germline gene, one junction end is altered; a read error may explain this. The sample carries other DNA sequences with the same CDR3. CDR3 sequence reads: CSATGGQPQHF. The CDR3 nucleotides read TGCAGCGCTACAGGGGGCCAGCCCCAGCATTTT. The V call is TRBV20-1, the J call TRBJ1-5; 9 bases match TRBD1. The CDR3 consists of 11 residues. Germline V gene lookup returns CDR1 DFQATT and CDR2 SNEGSKA (reference sequence).

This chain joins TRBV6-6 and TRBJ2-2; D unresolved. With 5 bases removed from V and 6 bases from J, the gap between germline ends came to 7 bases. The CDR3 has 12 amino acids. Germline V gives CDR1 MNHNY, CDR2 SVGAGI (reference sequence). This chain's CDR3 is CASSPAPGELFF. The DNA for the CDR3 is TGTGCCAGCAGTCCGGCTCCCGGGGAGCTGTTTTTT.

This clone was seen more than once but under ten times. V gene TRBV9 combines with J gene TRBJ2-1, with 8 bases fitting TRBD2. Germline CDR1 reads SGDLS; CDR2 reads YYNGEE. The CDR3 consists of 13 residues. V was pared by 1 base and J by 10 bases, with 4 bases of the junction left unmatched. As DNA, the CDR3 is TGTGCCAGCAGCGTAAGCGGGAGCGAAGAGCAGTTCTTC. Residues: CASSVSGSEEQFF.

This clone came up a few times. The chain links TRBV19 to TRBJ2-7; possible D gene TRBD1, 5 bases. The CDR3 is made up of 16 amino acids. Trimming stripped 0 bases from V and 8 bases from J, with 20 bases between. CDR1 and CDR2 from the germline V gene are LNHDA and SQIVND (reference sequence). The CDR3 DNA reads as TGTGCCAGTAGTATAGATGCTGGGGCAGGGTCTGAACAGCAGTACTTC. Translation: CASSIDAGAGSEQQYF.

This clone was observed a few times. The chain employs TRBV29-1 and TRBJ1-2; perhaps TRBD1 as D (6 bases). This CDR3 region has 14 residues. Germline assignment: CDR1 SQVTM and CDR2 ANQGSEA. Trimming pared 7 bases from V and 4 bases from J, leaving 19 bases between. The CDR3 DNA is TGCAGCGCTAGTAGGGGGGGTCAAGGCTATGGCTACACCTTC. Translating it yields CSASRGGQGYGYTF.

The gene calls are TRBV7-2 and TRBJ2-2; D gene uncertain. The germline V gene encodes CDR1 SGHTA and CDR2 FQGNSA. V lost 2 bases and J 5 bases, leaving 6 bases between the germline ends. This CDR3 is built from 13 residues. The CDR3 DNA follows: TGTGCCAGCAGCTTAAGTCTTACCGGGGAGCTGTTTTTT. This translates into CASSLSLTGELFF.

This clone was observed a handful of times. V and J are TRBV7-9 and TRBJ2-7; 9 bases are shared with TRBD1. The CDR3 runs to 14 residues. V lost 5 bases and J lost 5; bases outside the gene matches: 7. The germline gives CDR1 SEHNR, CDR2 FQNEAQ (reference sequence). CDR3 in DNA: TGTGCCAGCAGCCCTCGGACAGGGGTCGACGAGCAGTACTTC. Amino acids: CASSPRTGVDEQYF.

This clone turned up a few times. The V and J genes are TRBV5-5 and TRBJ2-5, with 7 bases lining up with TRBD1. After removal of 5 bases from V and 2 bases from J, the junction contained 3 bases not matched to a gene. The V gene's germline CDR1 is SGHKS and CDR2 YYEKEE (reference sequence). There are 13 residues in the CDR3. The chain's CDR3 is CASRGTVQETQYF. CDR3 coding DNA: TGTGCCAGCAGAGGGACAGTGCAAGAGACCCAGTACTTC.

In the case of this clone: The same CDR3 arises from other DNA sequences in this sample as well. The CDR3 protein is CASSVGQGSHEQYF. The DNA for the CDR3 is TGTGCCAGCAGCGTAGGACAGGGTAGCCACGAGCAGTACTTC. The V call is TRBV9, the J call TRBJ2-7; the match to TRBD1 covers 7 bases. Germline assignment: CDR1 SGDLS and CDR2 YYNGEE. The junction had 5 bases not matched to a gene; V was cut back by 0 bases and J by 5 bases. This CDR3 is built from 14 residues.

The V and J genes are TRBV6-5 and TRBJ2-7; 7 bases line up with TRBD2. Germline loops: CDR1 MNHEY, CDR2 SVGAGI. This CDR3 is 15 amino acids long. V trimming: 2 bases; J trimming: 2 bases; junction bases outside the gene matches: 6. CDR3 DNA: TGTGCCAGCAGTTACGGGGCGGGAGCGCCCTACGAGCAGTACTTC. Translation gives CASSYGAGAPYEQYF.

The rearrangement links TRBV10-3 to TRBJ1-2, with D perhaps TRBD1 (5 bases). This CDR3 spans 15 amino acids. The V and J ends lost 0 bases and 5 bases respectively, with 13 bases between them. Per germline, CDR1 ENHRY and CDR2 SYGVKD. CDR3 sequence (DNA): TGTGCCATCAGTGAGTCGTGGGGCAGGTCGTATGGCTACACCTTC. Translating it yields CAISESWGRSYGYTF.

The CDR3 region has the DNA TGTGCCAGCAGTTCGGGACTCCCATCCTACGAGCAGTACTTC. Translating gives CASSSGLPSYEQYF. The rearrangement uses TRBV28 and TRBJ2-7; TRBD2 is a possible D gene (6 bases). Germline-derived CDR1 and CDR2 are MDHEN and SYDVKM. CDR3 length: 14 amino acids. The V end was cut by 4 bases, the J end by 1 base, with 11 bases between.

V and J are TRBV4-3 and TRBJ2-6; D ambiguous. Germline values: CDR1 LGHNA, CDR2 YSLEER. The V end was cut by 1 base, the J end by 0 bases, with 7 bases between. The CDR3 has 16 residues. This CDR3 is CASSQGATSGANVLTF. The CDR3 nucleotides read TGCGCCAGCAGCCAAGGGGCTACCTCTGGGGCCAACGTCCTGACTTTC.

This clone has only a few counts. CDR3 protein: CASSVGAGGTSYNEQFF. The CDR3 coding sequence is TGTGCCAGCAGCGTTGGAGCGGGAGGGACTTCCTACAATGAGCAGTTCTTC. This rearrangement joins TRBV9 to TRBJ2-1; 10 nucleotides align to TRBD2. This CDR3 has 17 residues. Germline CDR1 SGDLS, CDR2 YYNGEE. The J segment lost 1 base and the V segment lost 2 bases, leaving 6 bases of the junction unmatched.

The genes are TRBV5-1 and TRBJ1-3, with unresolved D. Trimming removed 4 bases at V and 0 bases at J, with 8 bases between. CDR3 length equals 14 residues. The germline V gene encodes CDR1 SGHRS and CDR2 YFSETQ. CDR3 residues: CASSEGDSGNTIYF. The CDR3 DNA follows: TGCGCCAGCAGCGAAGGAGACTCTGGAAACACCATATATTTT.

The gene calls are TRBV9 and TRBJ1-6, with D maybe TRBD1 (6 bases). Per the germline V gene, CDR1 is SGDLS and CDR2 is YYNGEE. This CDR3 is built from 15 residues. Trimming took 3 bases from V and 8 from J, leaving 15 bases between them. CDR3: CASSGRPNRDSPLHF. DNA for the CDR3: TGTGCCAGCAGCGGCCGACCGAACAGGGATTCACCCCTCCACTTT.

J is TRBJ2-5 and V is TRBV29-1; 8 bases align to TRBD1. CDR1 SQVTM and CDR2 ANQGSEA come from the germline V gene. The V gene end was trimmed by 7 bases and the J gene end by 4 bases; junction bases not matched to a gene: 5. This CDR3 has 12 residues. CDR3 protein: CSGQGPSETQYF. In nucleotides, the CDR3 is TGCAGCGGACAGGGGCCCTCAGAGACCCAGTACTTC.

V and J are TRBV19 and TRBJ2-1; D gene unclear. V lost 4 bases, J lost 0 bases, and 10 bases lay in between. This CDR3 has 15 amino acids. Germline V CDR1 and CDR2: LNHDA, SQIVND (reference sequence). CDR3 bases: TGTGCCAGTAGTACAACAGTAGGCTCCTACAATGAGCAGTTCTTC. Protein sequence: CASSTTVGSYNEQFF. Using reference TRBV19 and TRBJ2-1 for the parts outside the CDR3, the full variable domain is DGGITQSPKYLFRKEGQNVTLSCEQNLNHDAMYWYRQDPGQGLRLIYYSQIVNDFQKGDIAEGYSVSREKKESFPLTVTSAQKNPTAFYLCASSTTVGSYNEQFFGPGTRLTVL.

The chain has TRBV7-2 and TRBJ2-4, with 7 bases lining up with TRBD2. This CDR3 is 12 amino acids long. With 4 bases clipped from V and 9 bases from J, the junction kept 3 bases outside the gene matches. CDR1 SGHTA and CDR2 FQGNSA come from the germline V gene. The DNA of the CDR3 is TGTGCCAGCAGCTCCTCGGGGGGCATTCAGTACTTC. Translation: CASSSSGGIQYF.

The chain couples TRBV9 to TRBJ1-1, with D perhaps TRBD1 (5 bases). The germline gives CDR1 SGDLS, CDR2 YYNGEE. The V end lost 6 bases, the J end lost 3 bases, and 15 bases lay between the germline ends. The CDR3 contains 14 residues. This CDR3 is CASTRSGGDTEAFF. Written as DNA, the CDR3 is TGTGCCAGCACCCGAAGCGGGGGGGACACTGAAGCTTTCTTT.

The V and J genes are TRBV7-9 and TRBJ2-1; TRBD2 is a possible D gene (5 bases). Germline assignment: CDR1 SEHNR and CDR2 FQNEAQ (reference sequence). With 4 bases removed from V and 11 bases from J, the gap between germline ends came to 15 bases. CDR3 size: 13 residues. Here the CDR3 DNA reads TGTGCCAGCAGCTATCCACGGGCTAGCCAGCAGTTCTTC. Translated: CASSYPRASQQFF.

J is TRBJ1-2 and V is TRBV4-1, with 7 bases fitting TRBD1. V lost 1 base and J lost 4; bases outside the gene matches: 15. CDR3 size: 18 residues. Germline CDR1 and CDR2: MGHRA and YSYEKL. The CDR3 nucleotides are TGCGCCAGCAGCCAAGGTAACCTAAGGGACAGAATTTTCTATGGCTACACCTTC. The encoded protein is CASSQGNLRDRIFYGYTF.